Reported below is one TCR beta chain. Its cognate antigen has yet to be identified. The input lacks base qualities; no much larger clone sits a single base away. This entry comes from a study of cytomegalovirus exposure and HLA in healthy donors (dated by TCRdb to between 2016 and 2019). Context from the whole study: An earlier analysis of several hundred of the donors reported about 280 Gb of sequence data and 117 million unique TCR beta sequences obtained from around 180 million T cells. An early release covering more than 500 HLA-typed donors comprised 250 to 350 gigabases of sequencing data and 85 million or so unique TCR sequences. Of the approximately 400 genotyped donors, 65% to 90% were placed in the genetic ancestry cluster associated with self-reported Caucasian donors. The study was designed to test whether signatures of past pathogen exposure could be identified by cataloging public T cell receptors. The study profiled the T cell repertoires of hundreds of subjects by immunosequencing and related them to cytomegalovirus serostatus. In addition to the first cohort of about 650 subjects, a separate validation cohort of around 110 different subjects was used. To predict cytomegalovirus infection status, the study brought together high-throughput TCR immunosequencing, statistical association of individual TCRs with disease status, and machine learning. A later analysis re-examined previously published TCR beta repertoires from 600 to 700 donors and added high-resolution HLA genotyping to investigate patterns of TCR occurrence. In the later analysis, no new phenotypic data were used to find candidate immune exposures; instead, reliance was placed on TCR beta sequences and their occurrence across donors. An earlier analysis of approximately 580 of the donors used high-throughput TCR beta sequencing to judge whether each TCR beta V gene segment behaved as functional or pseudogenic. Alongside the repertoire data, information on donor age, sex, ethnicity and CMV serostatus was compiled. Genome-wide SNP genotypes for about 60% of the roughly 670 donors were used in a later genetic analysis, which treated that subset as a discovery cohort. All discovery cohort repertoires had been generated on a single sequencing platform. HLA typing included class I and class II loci at four-digit resolution. The number of typed donors differed by locus: roughly 629-640 for A, B, C, DRB1 and DQB1; approximately 540 for DQA1; 606 for DPA1; and around 470 for DPB1. Five DR-DQ haplotypes were handled as single units for association and clustering, since linkage in the cohort was strong. Across approximately 400 genotyped donors of the cohort, an average of about 220,000 unique TCR beta nucleotide sequences per donor were sequenced, and approximately 17% of those sequences were non-productive.

General study outcomes and caveats: Strong co-occurrence of HLA alleles, especially DR and DQ, made assigning TCR associations to individual alleles difficult. In vitro tests confirmed that a few of the cytomegalovirus-associated TCR beta chains recognize cytomegalovirus antigens. A later analysis found that TCR association rates varied across HLA loci, with DRB1 alleles showing the most associated TCRs and HLA-C alleles the fewest. Some IMGT-functional V segments, including TRBV6-2 and TRBV6-3, could not be distinguished by the 87-base-pair reads and were therefore excluded. The study gave a list of more than 150 TCR beta chains associated with cytomegalovirus. Around 16 rarely observed V segments, including chromosome 9 orphons, were excluded from the earlier analysis of about 600 of the donors because counts were too low. An association between a missense DCLRE1C variant and V-gene and J-gene trimming of TCR beta chains was found in a later genetic analysis and replicated in an independent cohort. In this cohort, only TCR beta chains were sequenced, and detectable features were limited by the absence of alpha or paired-chain data. CMV serostatus was the only immune exposure information available for the cohort. The classifier was reported to diagnose cytomegalovirus status with high specificity and sensitivity in both the original cohort and the validation cohort. A later genetic analysis reported fewer N-insertions in productive TCRs among donors in an Asian-associated ancestry cluster than the roughly 620-donor mean. Across donors, most TCR sequences were observed very rarely, whereas some public TCRs were present in many individuals. In a later analysis, most CMV-associated TCR beta chains were found to appear HLA-restricted, with HLA associations seemingly driven largely by CMV exposure. A later analysis found that HLA-associated TCR beta chains were more clonally expanded and had lower generation probabilities than equally common non-associated chains. The sequencing pipeline was judged likely to have produced a cluster of highly shared sequence variants as a technical artifact. In a later analysis, several top co-occurrence clusters were reported to appear linked to parvovirus B19, influenza, CMV and Epstein-Barr virus. Correlated functional status among segregating V segments might reflect linkage disequilibrium, but an unknown experimental factor could not be ruled out. It was suggested by the authors that the approach could potentially be generalized to other disease states and immunological phenotypes. At a false discovery rate of 0.05, a later analysis linked about 17,000 TCR beta sequences to specific HLA alleles. In an earlier analysis of several hundred of the donors, most TCR beta V segments were observed in productive rearrangements about 90% or about 30% of the time, broadly matching IMGT annotations. Because some donors lacked HLA typing at each locus, the association tests relied only on the typed subset. A further reported finding was that TCR beta sequences accurately predicted the HLA-A and HLA-B alleles for most subjects in the first cohort. Roughly uniform sequencing depth across donors was assumed in presence/absence analyses, although this assumption may not hold.

From its cysteine to its phenylalanine, the CDR3 spans 14 amino acids. Left in the record is the CDR3 DNA by itself, 42 bases read in frame from the first base. CDR1 SGHAT and CDR2 FQNNGV were looked up in the germline V gene. Between the V and J ends, shortened by 5 bases and 6 bases respectively, the junction contains 17 bases. In total, roughly 710 healthy bone marrow donors made up the cohort. At the time of sampling, all cohort members were nominally healthy, though unrecorded immune exposures were likely present. The donor tested CMV seronegative and was one of the 352 seronegative cohort members. A peripheral blood sample was provided by each donor, and peripheral blood mononuclear cells were used for TCR beta sequencing. The Qiagen DNeasy Blood Extraction Kit was used to extract genomic DNA from the blood cell samples. The library was produced with the immunoSEQ multiplex PCR assay. The multiplex PCR relied on a mix of 60 forward primers for TCR Vbeta segments and 13 reverse primers for TCR Jbeta segments. A multiplex PCR assay on genomic DNA amplified the CDR3 region of rearranged TCR beta genes. The Illumina HiSeq System was used to sequence the amplified TCR beta libraries as 87-base-pair reads. On the study's bioinformatics: A later analysis counted some 74 million unique TCR beta chains across the 550 to 700 repertoires, and approximately 11 million of these chains were shared by at least two donors. Raw reads were error-corrected and collapsed into unique sequences by a nearest-neighbor algorithm in which closely related sequences were merged to remove PCR and sequencing errors. V, D and J gene segments were assigned by aligning CDR3 sequences to IMGT reference sequences. For a sequence to be retained, a match of at least six nucleotides to both a V gene segment and a J gene segment was required. Rearrangements were classified as productive when the CDR3 lacked stop codons and remained in frame with V and J, and all other rearrangements were classified as non-productive. Following IMGT convention, CDR3 was defined as the stretch from the second conserved V-encoded cysteine to the conserved J-encoded phenylalanine. The earlier analysis of around 640 of the donors excluded sequences that lacked an unambiguous match to a single V gene segment. In an earlier analysis of approximately 500 of the donors, a V segment was called functional when productive rearrangements were above 56.7%, and segregating when the standard deviation between donors exceeded 5%. A statistical classification framework was developed to diagnose cytomegalovirus status using the catalog of TCR beta chain sequences. In a later analysis, V and J genes were assigned by comparing TCR nucleotide sequences against IMGT/GENE-DB human TR gene sequences. Using the TCRdist pipeline, a later analysis assigned CDR3 sequences along with most-parsimonious VDJ recombination scenarios. In a later analysis, every TCR beta chain was defined by the combination of its CDR3 amino acid sequence and its V-gene family, and reads without a unique V-gene family were dropped. As a way to deal with suspected cross-contamination and a sequencing artifact, a later analysis dropped roughly 620 nucleotide sequences that were highly shared and had low generation probability. A later analysis calculated a clonal expansion index for each public chain from normalized within-repertoire ranks of inferred template counts. A later analysis computed generation probabilities with a VDJ recombination model fitted to out-of-frame rearrangements, and checked the results against IGoR. In a later analysis, TCR-TCR, TCR-HLA and TCR-CMV co-occurrence was scored with hypergeometric tests, and a repertoire-size bias correction was applied to TCR pairs. To estimate false discovery rates, a later analysis permuted the HLA or CMV assignments 20 times. In a later analysis, co-occurring TCRs were grouped using DBSCAN, and TCRdist sequence similarity was added for clustering within HLA-allele-positive subsets. For co-occurrence clustering, repertoires with fewer than 30,000 or more than 120,000 public chains were excluded, along with a handful of repertoires with anomalous nucleotide sharing. Sourced from immuneACCESS, this table was stored by TCRdb with only in-frame sequences that have V and J called. A share of the clones is absent; for the studies checked, an unresolved V gene accounts for under half, and the remainder has no known explanation. V and J calls plus clone size are reproduced from that table; the DNA served to infer D and trimming. The table for this sample lists 100,000 to 150,000 clones; around 77% of them were counted only once. The top ten hold approximately 5% of the sample.

The TCR was taken from a man aged 30 to 39 in good health and CMV-seronegative. Recombination linked TRBV11-2 to TRBJ2-7; the D gene is possibly TRBD2, with 5 bases matching. The sample consisted of PBMCs. The CDR3 protein: CASSRTSGVGEQYF. In nucleotides, the sequence is TGTGCCAGCAGCCGAACTAGTGGTGTTGGCGAGCAGTACTTC. Reference TRBV11-2 and TRBJ2-7 proteins supply the regions before and after the CDR3; the full variable domain is: EAGVAQSPRYKIIEKRQSVAFWCNPISGHATLYWYQQILGQGPKLLIQFQNNGVVDDSQLPKDRFSAERLKGVDSTLKIQPAKLEDSAVYLCASSRTSGVGEQYFGPGTRLTVT.